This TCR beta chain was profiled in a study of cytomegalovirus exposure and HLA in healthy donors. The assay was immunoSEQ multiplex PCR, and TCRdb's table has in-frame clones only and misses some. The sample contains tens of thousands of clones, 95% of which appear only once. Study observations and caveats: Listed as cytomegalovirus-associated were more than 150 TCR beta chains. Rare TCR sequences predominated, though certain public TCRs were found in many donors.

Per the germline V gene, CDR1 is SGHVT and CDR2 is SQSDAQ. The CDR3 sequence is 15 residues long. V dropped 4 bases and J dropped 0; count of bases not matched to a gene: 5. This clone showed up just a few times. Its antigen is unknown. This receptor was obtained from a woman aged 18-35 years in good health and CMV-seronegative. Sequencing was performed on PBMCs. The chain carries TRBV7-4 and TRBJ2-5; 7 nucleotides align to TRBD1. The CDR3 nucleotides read TGTGCCAGCAGCTGTATTGGACAGGACCAAGAGACCCAGTACTTC. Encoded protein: CASSCIGQDQETQYF.